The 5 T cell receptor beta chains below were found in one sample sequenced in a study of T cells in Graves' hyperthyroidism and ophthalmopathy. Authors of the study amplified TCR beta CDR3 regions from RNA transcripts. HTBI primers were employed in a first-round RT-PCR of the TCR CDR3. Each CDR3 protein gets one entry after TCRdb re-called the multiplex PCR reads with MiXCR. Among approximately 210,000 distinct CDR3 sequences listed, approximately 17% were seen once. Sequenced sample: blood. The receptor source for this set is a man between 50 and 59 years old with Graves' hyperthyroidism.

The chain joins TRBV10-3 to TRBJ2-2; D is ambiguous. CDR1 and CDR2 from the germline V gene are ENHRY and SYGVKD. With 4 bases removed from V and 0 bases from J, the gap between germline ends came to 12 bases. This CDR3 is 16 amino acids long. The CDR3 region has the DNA TGTGCCATCAGTGGGAACCGAGTATCGAACACCGGGGAGCTGTTTTTT. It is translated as CAISGNRVSNTGELFF.

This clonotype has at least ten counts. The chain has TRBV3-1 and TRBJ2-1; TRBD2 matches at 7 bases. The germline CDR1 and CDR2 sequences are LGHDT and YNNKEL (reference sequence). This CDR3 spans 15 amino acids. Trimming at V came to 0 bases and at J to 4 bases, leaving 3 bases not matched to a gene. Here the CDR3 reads CASSQERLAYNEQFF. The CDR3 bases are TGTGCCAGCAGCCAAGAAAGACTAGCTTACAATGAGCAGTTCTTC.

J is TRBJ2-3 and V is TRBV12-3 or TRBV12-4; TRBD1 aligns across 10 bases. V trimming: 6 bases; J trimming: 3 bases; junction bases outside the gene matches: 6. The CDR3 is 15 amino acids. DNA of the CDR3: TGTGCCAGCAGCCCCGGGACAGGGGCAACAGATACGCAGTATTTT. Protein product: CASSPGTGATDTQYF.

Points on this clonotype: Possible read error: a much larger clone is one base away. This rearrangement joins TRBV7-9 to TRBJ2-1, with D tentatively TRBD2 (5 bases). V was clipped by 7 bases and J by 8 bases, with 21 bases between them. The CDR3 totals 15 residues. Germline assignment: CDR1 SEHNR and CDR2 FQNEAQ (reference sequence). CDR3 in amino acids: CASTVGVGVLDEQFF. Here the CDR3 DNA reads TGTGCCAGCACCGTGGGCGTGGGAGTGTTGGATGAGCAGTTCTTC.

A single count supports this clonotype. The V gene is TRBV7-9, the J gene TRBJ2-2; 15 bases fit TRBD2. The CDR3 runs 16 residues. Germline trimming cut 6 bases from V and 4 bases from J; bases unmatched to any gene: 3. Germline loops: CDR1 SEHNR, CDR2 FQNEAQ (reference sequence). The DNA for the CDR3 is TGTGCCAGCAGGTCGGGACTAGCGGGAGGCACCGGGGAGCTGTTTTTT. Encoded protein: CASRSGLAGGTGELFF.